The sequence of this T cell receptor (beta chain) was determined in a study of T cell responses to AZD1222 COVID-19 vaccine. The wider study: Second doses were pooled across both intervals (about 4 or about 12 weeks). Study-level points and caveats: Clonal diversity may have been underestimated, and the donors were mostly white British, with more females than males. Only a handful of people who got AZD1222 tested seropositive at baseline.

TCRdb's table, derived via immunoSEQ multiplex PCR, lists solely in-frame clones and lacks some. The sample comprises fewer than 110,000 clones, around 84% of which are singletons, and more than 1.2% rests with the top ten. Note on this clone: No antigen is known for it.

Trimming pared 7 bases from V and 2 bases from J, leaving 13 bases between. The CDR3 consists of 14 residues. CDR1 is WSHSY and CDR2 is SAAADI in the germline V gene. The receptor was derived from an adult in good health. The sample was peripheral blood, taken on day 0 of AZD1222 vaccination. The J gene is TRBJ2-3, the V gene TRBV10-2; D remains ambiguous. The CDR3 here is CASTPVSLTDTQYF. The CDR3 nucleotides read TGCGCCAGCACGCCAGTCTCACTCACAGATACGCAGTATTTT.